These 28 T cell receptor beta chains were sequenced from one sample in a study of long-term antiretroviral therapy in people with HIV. Survey-level resolution applied to immunoSEQ assay v3.0. The repertoire was sequenced with immunoSEQ multiplex PCR; TCRdb's copy has only in-frame clones and lacks some. Of some 40,000 clones listed, 80% to 90% are singletons. The sample here was unsorted PBMCs, taken 1.2 years after starting antiretroviral therapy. Receptors were obtained from a woman between 50 and 59 years old with HIV.

The rearrangement uses TRBV7-2 and TRBJ1-1; maybe TRBD1 (6 bases). Trimming pared 2 bases from V and 5 bases from J, leaving 15 bases between. Germline V CDR1 and CDR2: SGHTA, FQGNSA. This CDR3 region has 15 residues. CDR3 amino acids: CASSLRGGQITEAFF. The CDR3 region has the DNA TGTGCCAGCAGCTTACGAGGGGGGCAAATTACTGAAGCTTTCTTT. Full variable domain (remainder filled in from reference TRBV7-2 and TRBJ1-1): GAGVSQSPSNKVTEKGKDVELRCDPISGHTALYWYRQSLGQGLEFLIYFQGNSAPDKSGLPSDRFSAERTGGSVSTLTIQRTQQEDSAVYLCASSLRGGQITEAFFGQGTRLTVV.

This rearrangement joins TRBV15 to TRBJ2-3; no definite D call. CDR1 is LNHNV and CDR2 is YYDKDF in the germline V gene (reference sequence). The CDR3 is 15 residues long. Trimming cost V 0 bases and J 4 bases, with 11 bases left between them. This CDR3 is CATSRDPARADTQYF. The CDR3 coding sequence is TGTGCCACCAGCAGAGACCCAGCTCGGGCAGATACGCAGTATTTT.

The rearrangement joins TRBV5-1 to TRBJ2-3, with 10 bases fitting TRBD1. CDR3 size: 14 residues. The V segment lost 4 bases and the J segment 8 bases; nucleotides outside the gene matches: 7. Germline CDR1 is SGHRS and CDR2 is YFSETQ. The CDR3, as DNA: TGCGCCAGCAGCCCCGGGACAGGGGCGGCTACGCAGTATTTT. It specifies CASSPGTGAATQYF.

A single count supports this clone. The V and J genes are TRBV6-5 and TRBJ1-3, with no clear D. Germline V gene data show CDR1 as MNHEY and CDR2 as SVGAGI. V lost 5 bases and J 0 bases, leaving 5 bases between the germline ends. This CDR3 is built from 13 residues. The CDR3 loop reads CASSQSSGNTIYF. The CDR3 bases are TGTGCCAGCAGTCAGAGCTCTGGAAACACCATATATTTT.

The V call is TRBV4-2, the J call TRBJ2-2; D not resolved. The germline V and J ends were trimmed by 1 base and 1 base, with 10 bases remaining between them. Germline V gene sequence: CDR1 LGHNA, CDR2 YNFKEQ. This CDR3 has 16 amino acids. The CDR3 here is CASSQVMLKNTGELFF. The CDR3, as DNA: TGTGCCAGCAGCCAAGTGATGCTTAAGAACACCGGGGAGCTGTTTTTT.

The chain carries TRBV19 and TRBJ1-6; D remains ambiguous. CDR1 is LNHDA, CDR2 SQIVND, per germline (reference sequence). V was shortened by 3 bases and J by 8 bases, with 17 bases between the two germline ends. The CDR3 contains 16 residues. The CDR3 sequence is CASSMRAQNSDSPLHF. The CDR3 bases are TGTGCCAGTAGTATGCGAGCCCAGAACTCGGATTCACCCCTCCACTTT.

The rearrangement uses TRBV12-5 and TRBJ2-3; D gene ambiguous. V lost 2 bases, J lost 4 bases, and 4 bases lay in between. The CDR3 has 12 residues. In germline, CDR1 is LGHNT, CDR2 FRNRAP. This CDR3 reads CASGLIPDTQYF. The CDR3 DNA reads as TGTGCTAGTGGTTTGATCCCAGATACGCAGTATTTT.

This clone was seen only once. The V call is TRBV10-1, the J call TRBJ2-2; D unclear. This CDR3 has 12 residues. Trimming pared 4 bases from V and 2 bases from J, leaving 2 bases between. Germline assignment: CDR1 WNHNN and CDR2 SYGVQD (reference sequence). DNA for the CDR3: TGCGCCAGCAGTGGTAACACCGGGGAGCTGTTTTTT. Its translation: CASSGNTGELFF.

The genes are TRBV6-4 and TRBJ1-1; perhaps TRBD1 as D (5 bases). With 9 bases removed from V and 0 bases from J, the gap between germline ends came to 11 bases. The CDR3 runs to 13 residues. Germline V gene lookup returns CDR1 MRHNA and CDR2 SNTAGT. Written as DNA, the CDR3 is TGTGCCAGTAGATCAGGGCTGAACACTGAAGCTTTCTTT. It translates to CASRSGLNTEAFF.

The chain employs TRBV7-3 and TRBJ1-1; D is unclear. The CDR3 length is 14 residues. The germline gives CDR1 SGHTA, CDR2 FQGTGA. V was shortened by 2 bases and J by 2 bases, with 9 bases between the two germline ends. The CDR3 DNA is TGTGCCAGCAGCTTACGCGGATTAAACACTGAAGCTTTCTTT. It encodes CASSLRGLNTEAFF.

This clone was found a few times. The chain employs TRBV27 and TRBJ1-5; 7 positions agree with TRBD1. The germline gives CDR1 MNHEY, CDR2 SMNVEV (reference sequence). The trim removed 6 bases at V and 3 bases at J, leaving 5 bases unmatched. This CDR3 is built from 14 residues. The CDR3 nucleotides read TGTGCCAGCAGCACCGGACAGGACAATCAGCCCCAGCATTTT. It encodes CASSTGQDNQPQHF.

The chain employs TRBV2 and TRBJ1-3; the D gene is possibly TRBD1 (6 bases). The V end was cut by 8 bases, the J end by 8 bases, with 16 bases between. The germline V gene encodes CDR1 SNHLY and CDR2 FYNNEI. This CDR3 is 13 amino acids long. The CDR3 sequence: CASHRDLVDTIYF. CDR3 DNA: TGTGCCAGCCACAGGGATTTAGTGGACACCATATATTTT.

V is TRBV14 and J is TRBJ1-5, with D uncertain. The CDR3 length is 17 residues. Germline CDR1 SGHDN, CDR2 FVKESK. Trimming shortened V by 0 bases and J by 5 bases, and 17 bases separated the two germline ends. The CDR3 loop reads CASSQDLGTLIHQPQHF. Written as DNA, the CDR3 is TGTGCCAGCAGCCAAGATCTGGGCACCCTCATCCATCAGCCCCAGCATTTT.

The V call is TRBV5-6, the J call TRBJ1-1; D is unclear. Per the germline V gene, CDR1 is SGHDT and CDR2 is YYEEEE. The V gene lost 3 bases and the J gene lost 7 bases, with 13 bases spanning the gap. CDR3 length equals 13 residues. The CDR3 reads CASSSPLGFEAFF. The CDR3 DNA is TGTGCCAGCAGCTCCCCGCTCGGCTTTGAAGCTTTCTTT.

The V gene is TRBV19, the J gene TRBJ2-2, with 9 bases lining up with TRBD1. J was trimmed by 7 bases and V by 5 bases; bases with no gene match: 8. Germline V gene lookup returns CDR1 LNHDA and CDR2 SQIVND (reference sequence). The CDR3 spans 15 residues. In nucleotides, the CDR3 is TGTGCCAGTAGTTCATCCGGGACAGGGCACGGGGAGCTGTTTTTT. This sequence encodes CASSSSGTGHGELFF.

The chain recombines TRBV5-4 with TRBJ2-1, with D perhaps assigned TRBD1 or TRBD2 (6 bases each). The CDR3 is 16 amino acids. Trimming removed 1 base at V and 5 bases at J, with 16 bases between. Germline values: CDR1 SGHNT, CDR2 YYREEE (reference sequence). CDR3 in amino acids: CASSLWGAPRNNEQFF. The CDR3 DNA is TGTGCCAGCAGCTTGTGGGGGGCGCCGAGGAACAATGAGCAGTTCTTC.

This rearrangement joins TRBV7-9 to TRBJ2-2; D gene unclear. CDR1 and CDR2 (germline): SEHNR, FQNEAQ (reference sequence). The germline V and J ends were trimmed by 7 bases and 1 base, with 10 bases remaining between them. The CDR3 runs 14 residues. The CDR3 protein is CASILARNTGELFF. DNA for the CDR3: TGTGCCAGCATATTAGCTAGGAACACCGGGGAGCTGTTTTTT.

The chain recombines TRBV6-1 with TRBJ1-5, with D possibly matching TRBD1 (5 bases). With 6 bases removed from V and 2 bases from J, the gap between germline ends came to 14 bases. The CDR3 has 15 amino acids. Germline V gene sequence: CDR1 MNHNS, CDR2 SASEGT. CDR3 residues: CASRGGVSGNQPQHF. CDR3 coding DNA: TGTGCCAGCAGGGGGGGGGTTAGCGGCAATCAGCCCCAGCATTTT.

In its sample, this clone was seen once. This sequence joins TRBV7-9 and TRBJ1-1; the D gene is possibly TRBD1 (6 bases). The CDR3 consists of 17 residues. V lost 5 bases and J lost 0, with 19 bases in between. CDR1 is SEHNR, CDR2 FQNEAQ, per germline (reference sequence). The CDR3 protein is CASSANTGLTVNTEAFF. In DNA, the CDR3 is TGTGCCAGCAGCGCAAACACAGGGTTGACCGTGAACACTGAAGCTTTCTTT. The whole variable domain, filled in from reference TRBV7-9 and TRBJ1-1, reads DTGVSQNPRHKITKRGQNVTFRCDPISEHNRLYWYRQTLGQGPEFLTYFQNEAQLEKSRLLSDRFSAERPKGSFSTLEIQRTEQGDSAMYLCASSANTGLTVNTEAFFGQGTRLTVV.

Only one count was recorded for this clone. V usage is TRBV5-1 and J usage is TRBJ2-3; 7 bases agree with TRBD2. CDR1 is SGHRS and CDR2 is YFSETQ in the germline V gene. The CDR3 sequence is 14 residues long. V shed 3 bases and J 1 base; nucleotides not matched to a gene: 2. CDR3 coding DNA: TGCGCCAGCAGCTATGCGGGGGGCACAGATACGCAGTATTTT. Protein product: CASSYAGGTDTQYF.

The chain couples TRBV6-5 to TRBJ2-3; 13 nucleotides match TRBD2. The V gene end was trimmed by 4 bases and the J gene end by 2 bases; junction bases not matched to a gene: 3. Germline assignment: CDR1 MNHEY and CDR2 SVGAGI. CDR3 length: 16 residues. For the CDR3, the DNA is TGTGCCAGCAGTTTCGGACTAGCGGGAGTCACAGATACGCAGTATTTT. Residues: CASSFGLAGVTDTQYF.

The V and J genes are TRBV6-4 and TRBJ2-3, with D uncertain. The CDR3 extends over 13 amino acids. Germline V lookup: CDR1 MRHNA, CDR2 SNTAGT. The V and J ends lost 4 bases and 0 bases respectively, with 5 bases between them. The CDR3 DNA reads TGTGCCAGCAGTGTCGGAAGCACAGATACGCAGTATTTT. Encoded protein: CASSVGSTDTQYF.

The V call is TRBV5-8, the J call TRBJ2-5, with D perhaps matching TRBD1 or TRBD2 (5 bases each). Trimming pared 4 bases from V and 2 bases from J, leaving 18 bases between. CDR3 length: 16 amino acids. Germline V CDR1 and CDR2: SGHTS, YDEGEE. CDR3 loop: CASSRGTETWQETQYF. In DNA form, the CDR3 reads TGTGCCAGCAGCCGTGGGACGGAGACCTGGCAAGAGACCCAGTACTTC. Together with reference TRBV5-8 and TRBJ2-5, the CDR3 gives the full variable domain: EAGVTQSPTHLIKTRGQQATLRCSPISGHTSVYWYQQALGLGLQFLLWYDEGEERNRGNFPPRFSGRQFPNYSSELNVNALELEDSALYLCASSRGTETWQETQYFGPGTRLLVL.

The chain links TRBV2 to TRBJ2-5, with D perhaps matching TRBD2 (5 bases). Germline-derived CDR1 and CDR2 are SNHLY and FYNNEI. V dropped 6 bases and J dropped 3 bases, with 11 bases sitting between them. The CDR3 has 13 amino acids. The DNA for the CDR3 is TGTGCCAGCAGCGCGGGCTCAAAAGAGACCCAGTACTTC. Translating gives CASSAGSKETQYF. Looking up the rest from reference TRBV2 and TRBJ2-5 gives the full variable domain: EPEVTQTPSHQVTQMGQEVILRCVPISNHLYFYWYRQILGQKVEFLVSFYNNEISEKSEIFDDQFSVERPDGSNFTLKIRSTKLEDSAMYFCASSAGSKETQYFGPGTRLLVL.

The J gene is TRBJ1-6, the V gene TRBV6-1; D is possibly TRBD1 (6 bases). Trimming cost V 1 base and J 10 bases, with 11 bases left between them. Germline V gene sequence: CDR1 MNHNS, CDR2 SASEGT. The CDR3 contains 14 residues. The DNA for the CDR3 is TGTGCCAGCAGTGAAGAGGGGGGGTGGTCACCCCTCCACTTT. This sequence encodes CASSEEGGWSPLHF.

The chain employs TRBV25-1 and TRBJ1-2; no definite D call. V lost 5 bases and J 5 bases, leaving 12 bases between the germline ends. The CDR3 is made up of 13 amino acids. Germline V gives CDR1 MGHDK, CDR2 SYGVNS. The CDR3 reads CASSTNVGYGYTF. CDR3 sequence (DNA): TGTGCCAGCAGTACAAACGTAGGGTATGGCTACACCTTC.

The rearrangement joins TRBV6-5 to TRBJ2-5; 8 nucleotides match TRBD1. Germline CDR1 is MNHEY and CDR2 is SVGAGI. J lost 6 bases, V lost 2 bases, and 5 bases had no gene match. This CDR3 contains 14 residues. The CDR3 sequence: CASSYPGTGQTQYF. Here the CDR3 DNA reads TGTGCCAGCAGTTACCCCGGGACAGGCCAGACCCAGTACTTC.

The chain joins TRBV4-1 to TRBJ2-1; tentatively, D is TRBD2 (6 bases). Trimming removed 1 base at V and 8 bases at J, with 15 bases between. Per germline, CDR1 MGHRA and CDR2 YSYEKL. The CDR3 consists of 15 residues. For the CDR3, the DNA is TGCGCCAGCAGCCAAGGGTATGCCCCGGGGGATGAGCAGTTCTTC. This translates into CASSQGYAPGDEQFF.